This TCR beta chain was observed in a study of shared clonotypes between healthy human individuals. This CDR3 is 14 amino acids long. Germline assignment: CDR1 ENHRY and CDR2 SYGVKD. The V and J ends lost 11 bases and 5 bases respectively, with 22 bases between them. Deep was the level at which the assay was run. Profiling relied on immunoSEQ multiplex PCR, and the TCRdb table lists in-frame clones only, not all of them. The table lists fewer than 650,000 clones, just over 75% of them singletons. Researchers drew on about 90 million PBMCs for genomic DNA from unsorted samples. This clonotype was sampled from a woman aged 40 to 50 in good health. Some clones in this sample may be carry-over from other donors' samples. The chain couples TRBV10-3 to TRBJ2-7, with TRBD2 as a possible D gene (7 bases). Input material: PBMCs. For the CDR3, the DNA is TGTGCCTCCAAGGGGGGGGAGGGCCTGGACGAGCAGTACTTC. Translating gives CASKGGEGLDEQYF.